These 25 T cell receptor beta chains were sequenced from one sample in a study of response to subunit inactivated influenza vaccine. TCRdb redid the calling of the RT-PCR reads with MiXCR, one entry per CDR3 protein. The repertoire holds around 580,000 distinct CDR3 sequences, with less than 15% as singletons. The sample consisted of PBMCs from blood, taken 11 to 12 days after vaccination. These receptors were taken from a man aged 50-59 years who received an inactivated influenza vaccine.

The chain joins TRBV7-9 to TRBJ2-1, with 9 bases identical to TRBD1. This CDR3 comprises 15 residues. CDR1 and CDR2 from the germline V gene are SEHNR and FQNEAQ (reference sequence). V shed 8 bases and J 4 bases; nucleotides not matched to a gene: 9. CDR3 residues: CASPRPGTGYNEQFF. The CDR3 DNA sequence: TGTGCCAGCCCCCGTCCGGGGACAGGGTACAATGAGCAGTTCTTC.

This clonotype showed up just a few times. The J gene is TRBJ1-5, the V gene TRBV7-2; D is possibly TRBD1 (5 bases). V was shortened by 4 bases and J by 7 bases, with 11 bases between the two germline ends. CDR3 size: 13 residues. Germline V CDR1 and CDR2: SGHTA, FQGNSA. The chain's CDR3 is CASSSLGGQPQHF. The CDR3, as DNA: TGTGCCAGCAGCTCACTCGGGGGGCAGCCCCAGCATTTT.

This clonotype was picked up many times. The V gene is TRBV7-9, the J gene TRBJ2-1, with 9 bases lining up with TRBD2. CDR1 is SEHNR, CDR2 FQNEAQ, per germline (reference sequence). The CDR3 loop spans 16 amino acids. V lost 2 bases and J lost 4; bases outside the gene matches: 6. The CDR3 DNA sequence: TGTGCCAGCAGCTTATTGGGGACTAGCATTTACAATGAGCAGTTCTTC. This sequence encodes CASSLLGTSIYNEQFF.

This clonotype was counted ten times or more. V usage is TRBV4-1 and J usage is TRBJ2-7; perhaps D is TRBD1 or TRBD2 (5 bases each). V was trimmed by 0 bases and J by 2 bases, leaving 8 bases between them. Looked up from germline, CDR1 is MGHRA and CDR2 is YSYEKL. The CDR3 covers 14 residues. The CDR3 nucleotides are TGCGCCAGCAGCCAAGAACGGGGCCCCTACGAGCAGTACTTC. The encoded protein is CASSQERGPYEQYF.

The rearrangement links TRBV20-1 to TRBJ2-7; TRBD1 might be the D (6 bases). Germline CDR1 and CDR2: DFQATT and SNEGSKA (reference sequence). Between the trimmed V and J ends, which lost 1 base and 0 bases, there was a span of 13 bases. This CDR3 has 15 residues. The CDR3 region is CSARVTGPHSYEQYF. The CDR3 nucleotides are TGCAGTGCTAGAGTCACAGGGCCTCACTCCTACGAGCAGTACTTC.

This sequence joins TRBV4-1 and TRBJ2-3; D tentatively reads TRBD1 or TRBD2 (5 bases each). V gave up 2 bases and J gave up 3 bases, with 15 bases separating them. Germline CDR1 MGHRA, CDR2 YSYEKL. The CDR3 is made up of 16 amino acids. CDR3 amino acids: CASSQTDWGWTDTQYF. The CDR3 nucleotides are TGCGCCAGCAGCCAAACCGACTGGGGGTGGACAGATACGCAGTATTTT.

This clonotype was recorded a few times. This rearrangement joins TRBV20-1 to TRBJ2-7, with a weak D call TRBD1 (6 bases). The germline V gene has CDR1 DFQATT and CDR2 SNEGSKA (reference sequence). V was trimmed by 1 base and J by 0 bases, leaving 10 bases between them. CDR3 size: 14 residues. In DNA form, the CDR3 reads TGCAGTGCTAGAGTCCCCAGGGGCTCCTACGAGCAGTACTTC. This translates into CSARVPRGSYEQYF.

This clonotype was observed many times. This chain links TRBV7-6 with TRBJ2-1, with 11 bases identical to TRBD2. The CDR3 runs to 16 residues. CDR1 is SGHVS and CDR2 is FNYEAQ in the germline V gene. V dropped 4 bases and J dropped 7; count of bases not matched to a gene: 9. The CDR3 nucleotides read TGTGCCAGCAGCTCCCTTAGCGGGGGGGCACTTAATGAGCAGTTCTTC. As protein: CASSSLSGGALNEQFF.

V gene TRBV6-5 combines with J gene TRBJ2-7; 7 bases are a match to TRBD1. Germline V lookup: CDR1 MNHEY, CDR2 SVGAGI. The CDR3 runs to 14 residues. The junction had 4 bases not matched to a gene; V was cut back by 4 bases and J by 1 base. The CDR3 here is CASSWVQGSYEQYF. As DNA, the CDR3 is TGTGCCAGCAGTTGGGTACAGGGGTCCTACGAGCAGTACTTC.

There are a few counts of this clonotype. The CDR3 DNA sequence: TGTGCCAGCAGATATGGGGCCCAATCTGGCTACACCTTC. Protein sequence: CASRYGAQSGYTF. This sequence joins TRBV12-3 or TRBV12-4 and TRBJ1-2; a weak D match, TRBD1 (5 bases). Trimming cost V 6 bases and J 7 bases, with 15 bases left between them. The CDR3 covers 13 residues.

The chain has TRBV3-1 and TRBJ1-6; a possible D gene is TRBD1 (6 bases). The germline CDR1 and CDR2 sequences are LGHDT and YNNKEL (reference sequence). The CDR3 is 16 residues long. Trimming removed 4 bases from V and 7 bases from J, with 17 bases in between. CDR3 sequence: CASSRITGRGNSPLHF. CDR3 nucleotides: TGTGCCAGCAGCCGCATCACCGGCAGGGGCAATTCACCCCTCCACTTT.

The chain couples TRBV20-1 to TRBJ2-7; 12 bases map to TRBD2. V lost 0 bases and J lost 4; bases outside the gene matches: 7. Germline loops: CDR1 DFQATT, CDR2 SNEGSKA (reference sequence). The CDR3 extends over 16 amino acids. This CDR3 reads CSARDPPGLAGYEQYF. CDR3 DNA: TGCAGTGCTAGAGATCCCCCCGGACTAGCGGGATACGAGCAGTACTTC.

In this sample, this clonotype turned up many times. The chain combines TRBV24-1 with TRBJ2-1; a weak D match, TRBD2 (5 bases). The V gene lost 4 bases and the J gene lost 6 bases, with 18 bases spanning the gap. The CDR3 extends over 16 amino acids. In germline, CDR1 is KGHDR, CDR2 SFDVKD. The chain's CDR3 is CATSEPIGGLVNEQFF. The CDR3 bases are TGTGCCACCAGTGAACCCATAGGCGGGTTAGTCAATGAGCAGTTCTTC.

A few counts support this clonotype. V usage is TRBV24-1 and J usage is TRBJ2-1; TRBD1 or TRBD2 may be the D gene (5 bases each). The germline CDR1 and CDR2 sequences are KGHDR and SFDVKD. The CDR3 runs 14 residues. V was trimmed by 6 bases and J by 6 bases, leaving 14 bases between them. CDR3 in DNA: TGTGCCACCAGTACGGGACCCAGGCTCAATGAGCAGTTCTTC. Protein: CATSTGPRLNEQFF.

The gene calls are TRBV4-3 and TRBJ2-5, with a tentative D call TRBD1 (6 bases). Trimming stripped 1 base from V and 4 bases from J, with 13 bases between. Germline CDR1 LGHNA, CDR2 YSLEER. The CDR3 is 15 residues long. The CDR3 is CASSQGPRGRETQYF. In DNA form, the CDR3 reads TGCGCCAGCAGCCAAGGGCCCAGGGGAAGAGAGACCCAGTACTTC.

The J gene is TRBJ2-3, the V gene TRBV7-9, with 11 nucleotides matching TRBD2. V was clipped by 5 bases and J by 2 bases; unmatched bases: 3. CDR3 size: 15 residues. Per germline, CDR1 SEHNR and CDR2 FQNEAQ (reference sequence). For the CDR3, the DNA is TGTGCCAGCAGCGGGACTAGCGGAACCACAGATACGCAGTATTTT. Amino acid sequence: CASSGTSGTTDTQYF.

This clonotype appeared a few times. The junction departs from germline at one end; a sequencing error may be responsible. The rearrangement joins TRBV5-5 to TRBJ2-1; no firm D call. Germline V CDR1 and CDR2: SGHKS, YYEKEE (reference sequence). CDR3 size: 11 residues. CDR3 protein: CASSLGRHRVF. CDR3 DNA: TGTGCCAGCAGCTTGGGCCGCCACCGGGTCTTC.

This clonotype was seen a handful of times. This chain uses TRBV12-5 with TRBJ2-6; 9 bases are a match to TRBD1. V gave up 6 bases and J gave up 4 bases; unmatched junction bases: 10. The germline CDR1 and CDR2 sequences are LGHNT and FRNRAP. This CDR3 region has 17 residues. The chain's CDR3 is CASGYTGQGTGANVLTF. The DNA for the CDR3 is TGTGCTAGTGGGTATACGGGACAGGGAACAGGGGCCAACGTCCTGACTTTC. Full variable domain (remainder filled in from reference TRBV12-5 and TRBJ2-6): DARVTQTPRHKVTEMGQEVTMRCQPILGHNTVFWYRQTMMQGLELLAYFRNRAPLDDSGMPKDRFSAEMPDATLATLKIQPSEPRDSAVYFCASGYTGQGTGANVLTFGAGSRLTVL.

The chain combines TRBV20-1 with TRBJ1-1; D is ambiguous. V was trimmed by 5 bases and J by 2 bases, leaving 6 bases between them. The germline V gene has CDR1 DFQATT and CDR2 SNEGSKA (reference sequence). The CDR3 consists of 11 residues. DNA for the CDR3: TGCAGTGCTCGCGAAAACACTGAAGCTTTCTTT. Encoded protein: CSARENTEAFF.

V gene TRBV11-2 combines with J gene TRBJ2-5; the match to TRBD1 covers 9 bases. The CDR3 is 16 residues long. V lost 3 bases to trimming and J lost 9 bases; unmatched junction nucleotides: 14. Germline CDR1 and CDR2: SGHAT and FQNNGV. CDR3 region: CASSFGRDRVPLPQYF. In DNA form, the CDR3 reads TGTGCCAGCAGCTTCGGTCGGGACAGGGTCCCGTTGCCCCAGTACTTC.

The chain uses TRBV27 and TRBJ2-2; 7 nucleotides align to TRBD2. Losses at the gene ends were 8 bases for V and 4 bases for J; bases not matched to a gene: 4. The CDR3 spans 13 residues. Germline values: CDR1 MNHEY, CDR2 SMNVEV (reference sequence). The CDR3 region has the DNA TGTGCCAGCGGACTAGGAATCACCGGGGAGCTGTTTTTT. This codes for CASGLGITGELFF.

This clonotype has a handful of counts. V is TRBV4-2 and J is TRBJ2-3, with TRBD1 matching 9 bases. Germline CDR1 LGHNA, CDR2 YNFKEQ. V lost 3 bases and J lost 3; bases outside the gene matches: 7. The CDR3 is made up of 16 amino acids. The CDR3 loop is CASSQRQGDLTDTQYF. As DNA, the CDR3 is TGTGCCAGCAGCCAGAGACAGGGGGACCTTACAGATACGCAGTATTTT.

Only a few counts were recorded for this clonotype. This chain connects TRBV12-3 or TRBV12-4 to TRBJ1-1; a weak D match, TRBD1 (6 bases). V was trimmed by 7 bases and J by 0 bases, leaving 12 bases between them. This CDR3 has 14 amino acids. CDR3 region: CASNSGTLNTEAFF. DNA for the CDR3: TGTGCCAGCAATTCCGGGACACTGAACACTGAAGCTTTCTTT.

This clonotype came up once. A read error is possible here, since a much larger clone lies one base away. This chain uses TRBV7-6 with TRBJ2-3; D is unresolved. This CDR3 has 15 residues. Germline values: CDR1 SGHVS, CDR2 FNYEAQ. The V gene lost 4 bases and the J gene lost 2 bases, with 13 bases spanning the gap. CDR3 amino acids: CASSSYVYHTDTQYF. The CDR3 DNA reads TGTGCCAGCAGCTCCTACGTTTATCACACAGATACGCAGTATTTT.

Concerning this clonotype itself: Being one base from a much bigger clone, this may be a read error. CDR3 loop: CASSLEGSPLHF. In nucleotides, the CDR3 is TGTGCCAGCAGTTTAGAGGGTTCACCCCTCCACTTT. J is TRBJ1-6 and V is TRBV2; D gene ambiguous. The V end lost 5 bases, the J end lost 9 bases, and 8 bases lay between the germline ends. The germline V gene encodes CDR1 SNHLY and CDR2 FYNNEI. The CDR3 extends over 12 amino acids.